This TCR beta chain came from a study of tumor-infiltrating lymphocytes in oesophageal squamous cell carcinoma. With respect to this clonotype: At one end the junction does not follow the germline gene, possibly because of a read error.

The CDR3 runs to 16 residues. Using its own MiXCR run on the PCR reads, TCRdb lists one record per CDR3 protein. The data hold 10,000 or so distinct CDR3 sequences, with approximately 58% observed a single time. The TCR was taken from a female donor with esophageal squamous cell carcinoma. The rearrangement links TRBV5-3 to TRBJ1-4, with D unclear. TRBV5-3 is recorded as an ORF, its role being uncertain. Sequencing was done on a sample of esophageal tumor tissue. CDR3 sequence reads: CASSLSQGRSGEKLFF. In nucleotides, the CDR3 is TGTGCCAGCAGCTTGTCTCAAGGGAGGTCGGGTGAAAAACTGTTTTTT.